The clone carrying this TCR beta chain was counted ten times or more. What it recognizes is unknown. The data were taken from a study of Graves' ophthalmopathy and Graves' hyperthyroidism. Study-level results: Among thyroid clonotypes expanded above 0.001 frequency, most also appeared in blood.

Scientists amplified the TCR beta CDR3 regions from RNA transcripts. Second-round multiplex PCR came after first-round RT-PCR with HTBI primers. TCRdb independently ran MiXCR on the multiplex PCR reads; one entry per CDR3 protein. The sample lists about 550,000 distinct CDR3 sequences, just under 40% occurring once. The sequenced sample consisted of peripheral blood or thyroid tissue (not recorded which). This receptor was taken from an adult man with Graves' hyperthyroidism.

CDR3 region: CASSSPRGGKETQYF. The CDR3 region has the DNA TGTGCCAGCAGCTCGCCCCGGGGGGGCAAGGAGACCCAGTACTTC. The chain recombines TRBV27 with TRBJ2-5; 8 bases are a match to TRBD2. The CDR3 has 15 residues. With V trimmed by 6 bases and J by 5 bases, 11 bases remained unmatched. Looked up from germline, CDR1 is MNHEY and CDR2 is SMNVEV (reference sequence).